Below are 27 T cell receptor beta chains sequenced from a single sample in a study of CD8 T cells in ankylosing spondylitis. Study conclusions and caveats: A TCR beta motif of several highly homologous variants seemed to mark ankylosing spondylitis blood.

MiXCR, applied by TCRdb to the 5' RACE reads, yields one record per CDR3 protein. The sample holds more than 650,000 distinct CDR3 sequences, 10% to 15% seen once. Their target antigens are unknown. The sequencing sample was made of blood, either unsorted or a sorted T cell fraction (not recorded which). The receptors were gathered from a male donor with ankylosing spondylitis.

This sequence joins TRBV6-1 and TRBJ2-3, with 7 bases that match TRBD2. The CDR3 spans 13 residues. Germline lookup yields CDR1 MNHNS and CDR2 SASEGT. V shed 10 bases and J 0 bases; nucleotides not matched to a gene: 4. The CDR3 loop reads CATRGGSTDTQYF. In DNA, the CDR3 is TGTGCCACCCGCGGGGGTAGCACAGATACGCAGTATTTT.

This clonotype has ten or more counts. V and J are TRBV20-1 and TRBJ2-3; 12 bases match TRBD2. The germline CDR1 and CDR2 sequences are DFQATT and SNEGSKA (reference sequence). This CDR3 contains 14 residues. The CDR3 region is CRVRLAGVSDTQYF. The CDR3 DNA sequence: TGCAGGGTTAGACTAGCGGGAGTATCGGATACGCAGTATTTT.

This clonotype showed up just a few times. The CDR3 DNA is TGTGCCAGCAGCTTCGCCGGACTAGGCACAGATACGCAGTATTTT. It codes for CASSFAGLGTDTQYF. The chain combines TRBV7-2 with TRBJ2-3; 7 bases match TRBD2. This CDR3 region has 15 residues. V was clipped by 3 bases and J by 1 base; unmatched bases: 4. Germline CDR1 and CDR2: SGHTA and FQGNSA.

The sample holds many counts of this clonotype. This rearrangement joins TRBV7-9 to TRBJ2-1; D unclear. CDR3 length: 14 amino acids. Trimming cost V 1 base and J 5 bases, with 9 bases left between them. Germline values: CDR1 SEHNR, CDR2 FQNEAQ (reference sequence). CDR3 in DNA: TGTGCCAGCAGCTTAGGTCTCCTCGACAATGAGCAGTTCTTC. Encoded protein: CASSLGLLDNEQFF.

This clonotype came up a few times. The chain recombines TRBV18 with TRBJ1-5; no reliable D call. CDR3 size: 13 residues. Germline values: CDR1 KGHSH, CDR2 LQKENI. Trimming removed 2 bases from V and 5 bases from J, with 7 bases in between. The CDR3 nucleotides read TGTGCCAGCTCACCAGCAGAGGATCAGCCCCAGCATTTT. It encodes CASSPAEDQPQHF.

This clonotype was counted many times. The chain has TRBV7-2 and TRBJ2-7; D gene unclear. V was trimmed by 2 bases and J by 3 bases, leaving 2 bases between them. CDR3 size: 11 residues. Germline V lookup: CDR1 SGHTA, CDR2 FQGNSA. For the CDR3, the DNA is TGTGCCAGCAGCTTAAACTACGAGCAGTACTTC. Protein sequence: CASSLNYEQYF. Using reference TRBV7-2 and TRBJ2-7 for the parts outside the CDR3, the full variable domain is GAGVSQSPSNKVTEKGKDVELRCDPISGHTALYWYRQSLGQGLEFLIYFQGNSAPDKSGLPSDRFSAERTGGSVSTLTIQRTQQEDSAVYLCASSLNYEQYFGPGTRLTVT.

This clonotype came up many times. CDR3 in amino acids: CASSGRDRAAFF. The DNA of the CDR3 is TGTGCCAGCAGCGGCAGGGACAGGGCGGCTTTCTTT. The chain carries TRBV7-3 and TRBJ1-1, with 9 nucleotides matching TRBD1. This CDR3 contains 12 residues. Germline trimming cut 5 bases from V and 11 bases from J; bases unmatched to any gene: 6. CDR1 is SGHTA and CDR2 is FQGTGA in the germline V gene.

This clonotype occurred a few times. The gene calls are TRBV6-1 and TRBJ2-2; 7 bases map to TRBD1. Looked up from germline, CDR1 is MNHNS and CDR2 is SASEGT. With 5 bases clipped from V and 5 bases from J, the junction kept 11 bases outside the gene matches. This CDR3 has 16 amino acids. The CDR3 DNA reads as TGTGCCAGCAGTCCGAGACAGGGAGTGGGAACCGGGGAGCTGTTTTTT. Its translation is CASSPRQGVGTGELFF.

The genes are TRBV3-1 and TRBJ2-2, with D possibly matching TRBD1 (6 bases). V was pared by 5 bases and J by 1 base, with 14 bases between. Germline CDR1 is LGHDT and CDR2 is YNNKEL (reference sequence). This CDR3 has 16 residues. The chain's CDR3 is CASSSHGGQNTGELFF. The CDR3 DNA reads as TGTGCCAGCAGCTCCCATGGGGGACAGAACACCGGGGAGCTGTTTTTT.

The rearrangement joins TRBV20-1 to TRBJ2-1; D gene ambiguous. V lost 5 bases and J 3 bases, leaving 11 bases between the germline ends. From germline, CDR1 is DFQATT and CDR2 SNEGSKA (reference sequence). This CDR3 contains 13 residues. The CDR3 DNA follows: TGCAGTGCTGCCAGAGCCATCTACAATGAGCAGTTCTTC. Amino acid sequence: CSAARAIYNEQFF.

This clonotype was seen at least ten times. The chain links TRBV12-3 or TRBV12-4 to TRBJ2-5; possible D gene TRBD1, 6 bases. The CDR3 has 16 residues. Trimming took 6 bases from V and 0 from J, leaving 17 bases between them. The CDR3: CASSAQGRGYQETQYF. CDR3 DNA: TGTGCCAGCAGCGCCCAGGGGCGAGGGTACCAAGAGACCCAGTACTTC.

This chain uses TRBV30 with TRBJ2-2, with a tentative D call TRBD1 (5 bases). Looked up from germline, CDR1 is GTSNPN and CDR2 is SVGIG (reference sequence). CDR3 length equals 15 residues. V was clipped by 0 bases and J by 0 bases, with 8 bases between them. DNA for the CDR3: TGTGCCTGGAGTGTACCAGGGACGAACACCGGGGAGCTGTTTTTT. Its protein is CAWSVPGTNTGELFF.

This clonotype occurred a few times. This CDR3 is CGVLAGPSTDTQYF. CDR3 in DNA: TGCGGGGTTCTAGCGGGGCCTAGCACAGATACGCAGTATTTT. The chain combines TRBV20-1 with TRBJ2-3, with TRBD2 matching over 9 bases. The length of the CDR3 is 14 residues. CDR1 is DFQATT and CDR2 is SNEGSKA in the germline V gene (reference sequence).

This rearrangement joins TRBV20-1 to TRBJ1-5; 8 positions match TRBD1. This CDR3 region has 15 residues. V lost 5 bases to trimming and J lost 2 bases; unmatched junction nucleotides: 8. CDR1 and CDR2 (germline): DFQATT, SNEGSKA (reference sequence). The chain's CDR3 is CSARGQGGGNQPQHF. The CDR3 region has the DNA TGCAGTGCTCGTGGACAGGGTGGAGGCAATCAGCCCCAGCATTTT.

The chain joins TRBV28 to TRBJ2-1; TRBD2 matches at 10 bases. CDR1 MDHEN and CDR2 SYDVKM come from the germline V gene. The CDR3 is 16 amino acids. The J segment lost 5 bases and the V segment lost 8 bases, leaving 12 bases of the junction unmatched. CDR3: CASSTGRTSGNNEQFF. DNA of the CDR3: TGTGCCAGCTCCACGGGGCGGACTAGCGGAAACAATGAGCAGTTCTTC.

The chain is built from TRBV29-1 and TRBJ1-1; D not resolved. The CDR3 runs to 13 residues. Trimming took 5 bases from V and 9 from J, leaving 19 bases between them. The germline gives CDR1 SQVTM, CDR2 ANQGSEA. CDR3 sequence: CSVTSIAPLKAFF. The DNA of the CDR3 is TGCAGCGTTACGAGTATCGCCCCCCTAAAAGCTTTCTTT. Complete variable domain (other parts from reference TRBV29-1 and TRBJ1-1): SAVISQKPSRDICQRGTSLTIQCQVDSQVTMMFWYRQQPGQSLTLIATANQGSEATYESGFVIDKFPISRPNLTFSTLTVSNMSPEDSSIYLCSVTSIAPLKAFFGQGTRLTVV.

The chain links TRBV9 to TRBJ2-7, with 11 bases aligning to TRBD2. Germline assignment: CDR1 SGDLS and CDR2 YYNGEE. The CDR3 spans 16 residues. V was pared by 0 bases and J by 3 bases, with 5 bases of the junction left unmatched. CDR3 sequence reads: CASSVEVLAGVYEQYF. The CDR3 coding sequence is TGTGCCAGCAGCGTAGAAGTACTAGCGGGAGTCTACGAGCAGTACTTC.

This clonotype was observed at least ten times. The chain carries TRBV29-1 and TRBJ1-6; TRBD1 agrees at 9 bases. Trimming took 6 bases from V and 6 from J; bases not matched to a gene: 21. CDR1 and CDR2 (germline): SQVTM, ANQGSEA. This CDR3 contains 19 residues. The CDR3 is CSVNSLGTRQGDCNSPLHF. CDR3 bases: TGCAGCGTCAACAGCCTCGGGACTCGACAGGGGGATTGTAATTCACCCCTCCACTTT.

This clonotype was seen more than once but under ten times. This chain links TRBV7-2 with TRBJ2-1; D possibly corresponds to TRBD1 (5 bases). Germline V gene data show CDR1 as SGHTA and CDR2 as FQGNSA. V lost 1 base and J lost 6, with 10 bases in between. The CDR3 consists of 14 residues. DNA for the CDR3: TGTGCCAGCAGCTTAGTACCAGGGCTCAATGAGCAGTTCTTC. Its translation: CASSLVPGLNEQFF.

This clonotype was picked up a small number of times. In DNA, the CDR3 is TGTGCCACCAGCAGAGATGGGTCGGGACAGGGAACGAACACCGGGGAGCTGTTTTTT. It specifies CATSRDGSGQGTNTGELFF. The J gene is TRBJ2-2, the V gene TRBV15, with 9 bases lining up with TRBD1. Germline assignment: CDR1 LNHNV and CDR2 YYDKDF (reference sequence). The CDR3 has 19 amino acids. The V segment lost 0 bases and the J segment 0 bases; nucleotides outside the gene matches: 8.

This clonotype has at least ten counts. Here the CDR3 reads CASSLSPGVLVEQYF. CDR3 bases: TGCGCCAGCAGCTTGAGCCCAGGGGTGTTGGTGGAGCAGTACTTC. The J gene is TRBJ2-7, the V gene TRBV5-1; D perhaps matches TRBD1 (6 bases). This CDR3 is built from 15 residues. V was trimmed by 1 base and J by 7 bases, leaving 18 bases between them. Germline V CDR1 and CDR2: SGHRS, YFSETQ.

This sequence joins TRBV7-2 and TRBJ2-7; 7 nucleotides line up with TRBD2. Germline CDR1 is SGHTA and CDR2 is FQGNSA. CDR3 length: 14 residues. Trimming at V came to 1 base and at J to 12 bases, leaving 12 bases not matched to a gene. The CDR3 DNA sequence: TGTGCCAGCAGCTTAGATCTAGCGGCGTCGTACCCGTACTTC. It specifies CASSLDLAASYPYF.

This clonotype was seen only a few times. J is TRBJ2-1 and V is TRBV20-1; tentatively, D is TRBD2 (6 bases). The CDR3 has 16 residues. Germline V lookup: CDR1 DFQATT, CDR2 SNEGSKA (reference sequence). The V and J ends lost 2 bases and 8 bases respectively, with 22 bases between them. The CDR3 loop is CSARPGTPRLGDEQFF. In DNA, the CDR3 is TGCAGTGCTAGACCAGGGACTCCGAGGTTGGGGGATGAGCAGTTCTTC.

A few counts support this clonotype. The chain joins TRBV7-2 to TRBJ1-1; D gene uncertain. Trimming cost V 3 bases and J 8 bases, with 7 bases left between them. The CDR3 is 11 amino acids. Germline values: CDR1 SGHTA, CDR2 FQGNSA. In DNA, the CDR3 is TGTGCCAGCAGCTTTAAACGGGAAGCTTTCTTT. Translation gives CASSFKREAFF.

This clonotype appeared many times. V gene TRBV9 combines with J gene TRBJ2-2, with a possible D match to TRBD1 (6 bases). Germline assignment: CDR1 SGDLS and CDR2 YYNGEE. This CDR3 is 13 amino acids long. Trimming took off 3 bases at V and 5 bases at J, with 8 bases between the two ends. CDR3 residues: CASSAQGTGELFF. As DNA, the CDR3 is TGTGCCAGCAGCGCCCAGGGGACCGGGGAGCTGTTTTTT.

The J gene is TRBJ2-3, the V gene TRBV12-3 or TRBV12-4; D possibly corresponds to TRBD2 (5 bases). The CDR3 runs 14 residues. Trimming cost V 6 bases and J 6 bases, with 16 bases left between them. CDR3 sequence (DNA): TGTGCCAGCAGGGTAGTCGGGTGGAGGGATACGCAGTATTTT. This codes for CASRVVGWRDTQYF.

V usage is TRBV14 and J usage is TRBJ2-1; perhaps TRBD2 as D (7 bases). V dropped 4 bases and J dropped 4 bases, with 20 bases sitting between them. This CDR3 is 17 amino acids long. Germline CDR1 reads SGHDN; CDR2 reads FVKESK. CDR3 in DNA: TGTGCCAGCAGCCCCCTCGCGGGGGCGGACTATTACAATGAGCAGTTCTTC. Translation gives CASSPLAGADYYNEQFF.